This passage covers 2 T cell receptor beta chains from one sample sequenced in a study of shared clonotypes between healthy human individuals. This table comes from immunoSEQ multiplex PCR, and its TCRdb copy is limited to in-frame clones, with some not included. Among some 1.5 million clones, around 97% were seen once, and the ten largest hold roughly 1.2%. Sequencing was done on a sample of naive CD4+ T cells sorted from blood. Specified subset: CD45RA+ positively selected. The receptor source for this set is a man aged 30-40 years in good health.

J is TRBJ1-1 and V is TRBV18, with a tentative D call TRBD1 (6 bases). In germline, CDR1 is KGHSH, CDR2 LQKENI. The V and J ends lost 1 base and 8 bases respectively, with 14 bases between them. The length of the CDR3 is 14 residues. The CDR3 sequence: CASSPRTGLGEAFF. In nucleotides, the CDR3 is TGTGCCAGCTCACCACGAACAGGGCTGGGAGAAGCTTTCTTT.

V usage is TRBV7-2 and J usage is TRBJ1-2; 10 bases align to TRBD1. After removal of 11 bases from V and 7 bases from J, the junction contained 13 bases not matched to a gene. CDR3 length equals 14 residues. Germline CDR1 is SGHTA and CDR2 is FQGNSA. CDR3 in DNA: TGTGCCGCCAAGAACGGGACAGGGGTGAGTGGCTACACCTTC. It codes for CAAKNGTGVSGYTF.